The TCR beta chain under discussion was sequenced for a study of blood T cell repertoires in COVID-19. The overall study: The origin of the acute and convalescent COVID-19 samples was the United States, Italy and Spain. The analysed material was cDNA or gDNA that came from T cells, B-cell-depleted T cells, or PBMCs.

Germline CDR1 is SEHNR and CDR2 is FQNEAQ (reference sequence). With V trimmed by 5 bases and J by 4 bases, 10 bases remained unmatched. The CDR3 length is 16 residues. Authors' analysis steps: How many nucleated cells were present was estimated from reference gene primer amplification. TCRdb's copy holds only in-frame clones and misses some; the assay was immunoSEQ multiplex PCR. V and J calls and clone size are given by that table; D and trimming were obtained from the DNA. The repertoire includes fewer than 300,000 clones, around nine tenths of them detected once, and roughly 9.8% sits in the top ten.

This rearrangement joins TRBV7-9 to TRBJ2-2, with TRBD1 matching 7 bases. Sequenced input: peripheral blood. This TCR came from a man between 35 and 55 years old who had recovered from COVID-19. The CDR3 sequence: CASSGGEGAGTGELFF. DNA of the CDR3: TGTGCCAGCAGCGGAGGAGAGGGGGCGGGCACCGGGGAGCTGTTTTTT.